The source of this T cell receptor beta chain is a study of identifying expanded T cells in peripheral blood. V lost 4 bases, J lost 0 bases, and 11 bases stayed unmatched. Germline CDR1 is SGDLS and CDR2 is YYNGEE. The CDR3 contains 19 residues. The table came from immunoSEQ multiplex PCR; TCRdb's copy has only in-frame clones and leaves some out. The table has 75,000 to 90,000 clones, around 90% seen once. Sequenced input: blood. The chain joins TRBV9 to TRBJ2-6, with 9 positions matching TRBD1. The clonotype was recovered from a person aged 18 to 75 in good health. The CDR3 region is CASSPRGGDRVSGANVLTF. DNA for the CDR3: TGTGCCAGCAGCCCCCGAGGAGGGGACAGGGTCTCTGGGGCCAACGTCCTGACTTTC. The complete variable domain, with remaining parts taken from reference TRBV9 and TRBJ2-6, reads DSGVTQTPKHLITATGQRVTLRCSPRSGDLSVYWYQQSLDQGLQFLIQYYNGEERAKGNILERFSAQQFPDLHSELNLSSLELGDSALYFCASSPRGGDRVSGANVLTFGAGSRLTVL.